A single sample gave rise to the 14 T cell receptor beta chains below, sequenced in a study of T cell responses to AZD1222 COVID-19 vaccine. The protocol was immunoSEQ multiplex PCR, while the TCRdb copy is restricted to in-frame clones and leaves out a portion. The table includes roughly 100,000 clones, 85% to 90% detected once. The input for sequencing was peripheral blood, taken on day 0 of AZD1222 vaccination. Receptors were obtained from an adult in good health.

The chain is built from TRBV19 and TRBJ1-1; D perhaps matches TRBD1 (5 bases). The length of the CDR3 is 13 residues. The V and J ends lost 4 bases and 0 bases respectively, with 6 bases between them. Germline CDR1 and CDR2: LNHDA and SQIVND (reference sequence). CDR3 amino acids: CASSSRVNTEAFF. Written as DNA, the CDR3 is TGTGCCAGTAGTAGCAGGGTGAACACTGAAGCTTTCTTT.

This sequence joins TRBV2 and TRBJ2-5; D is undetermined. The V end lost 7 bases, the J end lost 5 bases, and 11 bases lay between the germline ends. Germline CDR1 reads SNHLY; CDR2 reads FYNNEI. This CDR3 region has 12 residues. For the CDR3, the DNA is TGTGCCAGCATTCGGGTTGGCGAGACCCAGTACTTC. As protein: CASIRVGETQYF. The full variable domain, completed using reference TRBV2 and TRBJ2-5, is EPEVTQTPSHQVTQMGQEVILRCVPISNHLYFYWYRQILGQKVEFLVSFYNNEISEKSEIFDDQFSVERPDGSNFTLKIRSTKLEDSAMYFCASIRVGETQYFGPGTRLLVL.

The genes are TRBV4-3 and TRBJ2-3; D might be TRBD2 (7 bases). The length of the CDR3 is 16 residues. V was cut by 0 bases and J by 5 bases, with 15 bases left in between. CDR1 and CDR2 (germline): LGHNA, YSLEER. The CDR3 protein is CASSQDRGGSRDTQYF. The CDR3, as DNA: TGCGCCAGCAGCCAAGATAGGGGGGGCAGTAGAGATACGCAGTATTTT.

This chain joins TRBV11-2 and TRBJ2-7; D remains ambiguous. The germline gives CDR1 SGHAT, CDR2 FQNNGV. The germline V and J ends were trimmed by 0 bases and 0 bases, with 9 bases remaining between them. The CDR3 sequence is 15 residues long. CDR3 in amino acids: CASSLDSAVSYEQYF. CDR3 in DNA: TGTGCCAGCAGCTTAGATTCTGCAGTCTCCTACGAGCAGTACTTC.

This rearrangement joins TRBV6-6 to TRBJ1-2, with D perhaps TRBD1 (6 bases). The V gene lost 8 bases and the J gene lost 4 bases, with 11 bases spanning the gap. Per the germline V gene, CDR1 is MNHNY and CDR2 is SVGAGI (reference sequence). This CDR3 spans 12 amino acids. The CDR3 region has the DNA TGTGCCAGCGAGGGGGGGGCCTATGGCTACACCTTC. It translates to CASEGGAYGYTF.

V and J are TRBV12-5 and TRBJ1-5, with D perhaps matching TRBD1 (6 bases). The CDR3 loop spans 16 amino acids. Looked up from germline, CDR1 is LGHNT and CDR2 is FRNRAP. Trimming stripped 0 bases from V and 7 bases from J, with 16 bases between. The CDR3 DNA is TGTGCTAGTGGTTTGGTACTAAAGGGGGGAGGGCAGCCCCAGCATTTT. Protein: CASGLVLKGGGQPQHF.

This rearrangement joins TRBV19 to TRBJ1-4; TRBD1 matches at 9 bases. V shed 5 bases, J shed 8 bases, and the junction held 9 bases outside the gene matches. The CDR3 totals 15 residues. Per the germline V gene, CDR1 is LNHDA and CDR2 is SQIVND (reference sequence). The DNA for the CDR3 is TGTGCCAGTAGTCCCCTGGGACAGGGAAGCGAAAAACTGTTTTTT. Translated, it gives CASSPLGQGSEKLFF.

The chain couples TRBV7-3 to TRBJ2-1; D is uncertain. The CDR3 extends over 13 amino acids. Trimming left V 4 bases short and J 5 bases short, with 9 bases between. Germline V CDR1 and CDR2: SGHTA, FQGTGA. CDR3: CASSSGFNNEQFF. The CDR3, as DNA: TGTGCCAGCAGCTCCGGATTCAACAATGAGCAGTTCTTC.

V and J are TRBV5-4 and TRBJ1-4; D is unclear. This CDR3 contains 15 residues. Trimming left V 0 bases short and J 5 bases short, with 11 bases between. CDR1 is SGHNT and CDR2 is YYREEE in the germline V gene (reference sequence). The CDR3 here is CASSLGTARNEKLFF. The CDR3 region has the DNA TGTGCCAGCAGCTTGGGAACAGCTAGAAATGAAAAACTGTTTTTT.

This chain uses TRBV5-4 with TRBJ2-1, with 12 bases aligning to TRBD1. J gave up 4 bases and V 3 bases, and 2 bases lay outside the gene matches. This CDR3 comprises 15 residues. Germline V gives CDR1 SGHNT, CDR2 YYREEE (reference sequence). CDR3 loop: CASSSGQGAYNEQFF. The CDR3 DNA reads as TGTGCCAGCAGCTCGGGACAGGGGGCATACAATGAGCAGTTCTTC.

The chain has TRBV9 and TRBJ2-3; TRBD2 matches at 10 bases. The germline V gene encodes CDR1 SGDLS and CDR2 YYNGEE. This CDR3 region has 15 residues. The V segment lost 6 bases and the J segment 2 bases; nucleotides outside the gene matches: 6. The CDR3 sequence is CASKLSGGATDTQYF. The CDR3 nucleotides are TGTGCCAGCAAGCTAAGCGGGGGGGCCACAGATACGCAGTATTTT.

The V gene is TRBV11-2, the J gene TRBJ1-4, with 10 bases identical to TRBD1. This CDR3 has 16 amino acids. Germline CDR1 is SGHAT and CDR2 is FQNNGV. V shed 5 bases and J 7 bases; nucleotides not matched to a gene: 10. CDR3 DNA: TGTGCCAGCAGCCCCCGGACAGGGGGAGGTAGTGAAAAACTGTTTTTT. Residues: CASSPRTGGGSEKLFF.

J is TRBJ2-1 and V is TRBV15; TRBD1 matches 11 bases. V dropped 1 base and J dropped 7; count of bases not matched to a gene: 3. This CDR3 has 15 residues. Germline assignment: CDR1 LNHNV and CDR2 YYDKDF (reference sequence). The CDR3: CATSRGTGGPNEQFF. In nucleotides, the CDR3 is TGTGCCACCAGCAGAGGGACAGGGGGCCCTAATGAGCAGTTCTTC.

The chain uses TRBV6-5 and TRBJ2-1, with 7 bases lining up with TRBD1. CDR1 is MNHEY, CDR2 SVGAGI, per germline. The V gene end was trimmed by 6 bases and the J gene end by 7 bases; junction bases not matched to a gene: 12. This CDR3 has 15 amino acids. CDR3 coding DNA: TGTGCCAGCAGGACTCCGGGACAGTCGGTTAATGAGCAGTTCTTC. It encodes CASRTPGQSVNEQFF.